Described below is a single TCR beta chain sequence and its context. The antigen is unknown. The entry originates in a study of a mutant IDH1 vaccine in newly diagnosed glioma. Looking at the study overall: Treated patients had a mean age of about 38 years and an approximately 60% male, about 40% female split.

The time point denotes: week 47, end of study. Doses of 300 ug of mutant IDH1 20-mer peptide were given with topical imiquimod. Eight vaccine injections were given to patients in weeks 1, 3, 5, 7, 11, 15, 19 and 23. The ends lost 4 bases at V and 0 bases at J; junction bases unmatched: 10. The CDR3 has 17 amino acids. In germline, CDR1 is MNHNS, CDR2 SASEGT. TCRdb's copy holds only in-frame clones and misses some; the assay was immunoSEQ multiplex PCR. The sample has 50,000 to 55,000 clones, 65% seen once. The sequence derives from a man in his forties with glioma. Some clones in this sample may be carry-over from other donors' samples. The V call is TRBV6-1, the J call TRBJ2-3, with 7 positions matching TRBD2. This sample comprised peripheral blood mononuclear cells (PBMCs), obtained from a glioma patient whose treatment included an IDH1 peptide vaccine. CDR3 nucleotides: TGTGCCAGCAGTGCATACCGACTAGCATCTAGCACAGATACGCAGTATTTT. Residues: CASSAYRLASSTDTQYF.